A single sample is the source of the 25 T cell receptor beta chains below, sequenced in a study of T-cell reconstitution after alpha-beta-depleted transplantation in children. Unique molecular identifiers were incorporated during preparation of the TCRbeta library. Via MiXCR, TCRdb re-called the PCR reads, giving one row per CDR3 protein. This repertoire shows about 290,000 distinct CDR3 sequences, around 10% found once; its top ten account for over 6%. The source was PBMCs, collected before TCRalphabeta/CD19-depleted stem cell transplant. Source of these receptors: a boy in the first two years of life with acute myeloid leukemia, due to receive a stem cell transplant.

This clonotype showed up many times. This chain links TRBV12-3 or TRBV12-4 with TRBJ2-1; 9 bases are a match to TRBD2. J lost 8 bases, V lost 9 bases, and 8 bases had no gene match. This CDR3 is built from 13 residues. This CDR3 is CASRGLAIDEQFF. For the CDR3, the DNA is TGTGCCAGTAGGGGACTAGCTATCGATGAGCAGTTCTTC.

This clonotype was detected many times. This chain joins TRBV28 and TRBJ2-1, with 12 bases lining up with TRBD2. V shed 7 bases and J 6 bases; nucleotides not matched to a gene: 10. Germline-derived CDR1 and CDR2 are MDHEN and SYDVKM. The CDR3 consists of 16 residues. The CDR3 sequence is CASTPEGTSGFNEQFF. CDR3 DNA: TGTGCCAGCACCCCCGAGGGGACTAGCGGGTTCAATGAGCAGTTCTTC.

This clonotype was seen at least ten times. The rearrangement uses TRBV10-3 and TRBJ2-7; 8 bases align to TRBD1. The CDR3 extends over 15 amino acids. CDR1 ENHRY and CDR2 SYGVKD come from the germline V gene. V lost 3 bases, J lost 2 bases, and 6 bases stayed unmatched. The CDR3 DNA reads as TGTGCCATCAGTGAAACTGACAGGGGACCCTACGAGCAGTACTTC. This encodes CAISETDRGPYEQYF.

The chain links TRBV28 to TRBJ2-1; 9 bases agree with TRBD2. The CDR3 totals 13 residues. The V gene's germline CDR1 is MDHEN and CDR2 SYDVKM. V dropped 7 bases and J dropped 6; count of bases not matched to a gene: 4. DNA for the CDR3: TGTGCCAGCAACCTAGCGGGACTCAATGAGCAGTTCTTC. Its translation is CASNLAGLNEQFF.

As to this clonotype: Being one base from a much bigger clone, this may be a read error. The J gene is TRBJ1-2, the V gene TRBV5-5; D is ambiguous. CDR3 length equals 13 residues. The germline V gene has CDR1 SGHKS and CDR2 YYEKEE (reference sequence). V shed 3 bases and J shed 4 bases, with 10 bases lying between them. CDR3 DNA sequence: TGTGCCAGCAGCTATCGAACTCTCTATGGCTACACCTTC. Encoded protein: CASSYRTLYGYTF.

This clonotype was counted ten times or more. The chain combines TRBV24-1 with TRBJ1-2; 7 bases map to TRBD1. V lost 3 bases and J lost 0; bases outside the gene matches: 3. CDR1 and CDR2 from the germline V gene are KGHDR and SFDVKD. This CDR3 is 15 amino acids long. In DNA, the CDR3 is TGTGCCACCAGTGATCGGACAGGAACTAACTATGGCTACACCTTC. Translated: CATSDRTGTNYGYTF.

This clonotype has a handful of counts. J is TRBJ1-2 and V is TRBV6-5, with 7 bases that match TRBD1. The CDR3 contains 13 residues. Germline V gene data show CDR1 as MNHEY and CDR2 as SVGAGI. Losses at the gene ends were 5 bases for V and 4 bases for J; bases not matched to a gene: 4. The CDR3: CASSTTGVYGYTF. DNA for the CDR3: TGTGCCAGCAGTACTACAGGGGTCTATGGCTACACCTTC.

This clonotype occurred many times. The CDR3 DNA is TGTGCCAGCACCAACGGACAGGCCGCTCAAGCTTTCTTT. Amino acids: CASTNGQAAQAFF. The chain links TRBV6-2 or TRBV6-3 to TRBJ1-1, with 7 bases aligning to TRBD1. CDR1 MNHEY and CDR2 SVGEGT come from the germline V gene. V was clipped by 7 bases and J by 9 bases; unmatched bases: 11. The CDR3 length is 13 residues.

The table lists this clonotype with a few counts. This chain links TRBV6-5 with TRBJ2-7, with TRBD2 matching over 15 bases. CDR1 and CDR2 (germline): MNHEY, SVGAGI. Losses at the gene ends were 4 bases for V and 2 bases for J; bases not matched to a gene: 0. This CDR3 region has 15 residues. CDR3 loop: CASSWTSGRAYEQYF. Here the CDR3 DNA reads TGTGCCAGCAGTTGGACTAGCGGGAGGGCCTACGAGCAGTACTTC.

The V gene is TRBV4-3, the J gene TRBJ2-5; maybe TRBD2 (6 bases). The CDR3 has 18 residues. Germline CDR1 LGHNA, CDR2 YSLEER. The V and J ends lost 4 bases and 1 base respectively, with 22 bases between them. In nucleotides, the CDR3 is TGCGCCAGCAGCCGGCCAACCTCTAATAGCGGAGCCCAAGAGACCCAGTACTTC. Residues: CASSRPTSNSGAQETQYF.

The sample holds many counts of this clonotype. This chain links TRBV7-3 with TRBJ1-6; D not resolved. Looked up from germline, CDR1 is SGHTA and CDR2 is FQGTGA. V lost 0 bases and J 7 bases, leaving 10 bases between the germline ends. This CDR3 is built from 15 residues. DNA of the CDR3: TGTGCCAGCAGCTTAACAGGGTTGGGGAATTCACCCCTCCACTTT. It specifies CASSLTGLGNSPLHF.

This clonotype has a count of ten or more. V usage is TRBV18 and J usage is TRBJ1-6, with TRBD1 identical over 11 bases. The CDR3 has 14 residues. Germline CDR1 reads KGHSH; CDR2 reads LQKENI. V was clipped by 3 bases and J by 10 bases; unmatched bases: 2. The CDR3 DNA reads TGTGCCAGCTCACCGGGACAGGGGGGCTCACCCCTCCACTTT. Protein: CASSPGQGGSPLHF.

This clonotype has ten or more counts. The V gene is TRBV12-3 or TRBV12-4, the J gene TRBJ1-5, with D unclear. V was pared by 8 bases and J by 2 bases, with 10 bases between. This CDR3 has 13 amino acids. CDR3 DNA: TGTGCCAGCGGCTCCCTTGGCAATCAGCCCCAGCATTTT. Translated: CASGSLGNQPQHF.

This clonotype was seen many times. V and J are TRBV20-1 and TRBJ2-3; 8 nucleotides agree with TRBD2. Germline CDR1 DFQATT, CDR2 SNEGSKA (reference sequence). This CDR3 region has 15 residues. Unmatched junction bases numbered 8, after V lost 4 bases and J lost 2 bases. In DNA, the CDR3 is TGCAGTGCTACTTGGGCGGGGGGCCCCACAGATACGCAGTATTTT. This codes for CSATWAGGPTDTQYF.

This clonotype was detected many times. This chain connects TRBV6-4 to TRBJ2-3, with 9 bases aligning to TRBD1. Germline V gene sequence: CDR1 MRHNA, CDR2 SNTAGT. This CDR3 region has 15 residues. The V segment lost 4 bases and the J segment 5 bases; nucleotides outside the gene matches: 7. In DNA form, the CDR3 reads TGTGCCAGCAGTGCGAGGACAGGGGCGGGAGATACGCAGTATTTT. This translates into CASSARTGAGDTQYF.

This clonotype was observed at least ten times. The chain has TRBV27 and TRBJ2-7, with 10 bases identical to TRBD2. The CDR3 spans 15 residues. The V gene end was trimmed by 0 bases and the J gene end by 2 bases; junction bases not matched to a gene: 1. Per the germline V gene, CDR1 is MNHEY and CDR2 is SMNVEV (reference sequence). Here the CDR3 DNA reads TGTGCCAGCAGTTTATCGCTAGCGGGGGCCTACGAGCAGTACTTC. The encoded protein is CASSLSLAGAYEQYF.

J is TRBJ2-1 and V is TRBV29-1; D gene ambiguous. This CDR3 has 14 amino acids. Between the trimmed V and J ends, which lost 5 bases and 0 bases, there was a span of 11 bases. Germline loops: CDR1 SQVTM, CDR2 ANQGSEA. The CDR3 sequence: CSVPGPSSYNEQFF. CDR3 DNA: TGCAGCGTTCCCGGGCCGAGCTCCTACAATGAGCAGTTCTTC.

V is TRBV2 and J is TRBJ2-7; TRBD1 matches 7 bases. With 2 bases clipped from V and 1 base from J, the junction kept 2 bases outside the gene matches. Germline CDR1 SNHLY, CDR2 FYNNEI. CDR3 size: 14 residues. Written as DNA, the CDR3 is TGTGCCAGCAGTGAAAAGGGACAGTCCTACGAGCAGTACTTC. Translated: CASSEKGQSYEQYF.

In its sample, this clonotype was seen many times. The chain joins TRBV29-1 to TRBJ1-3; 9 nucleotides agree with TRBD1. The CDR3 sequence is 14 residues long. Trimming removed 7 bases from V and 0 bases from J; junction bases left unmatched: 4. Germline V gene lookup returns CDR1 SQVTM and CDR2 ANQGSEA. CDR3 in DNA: TGCAGCGCTGGACAGGGGTCCTCTGGAAACACCATATATTTT. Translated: CSAGQGSSGNTIYF.

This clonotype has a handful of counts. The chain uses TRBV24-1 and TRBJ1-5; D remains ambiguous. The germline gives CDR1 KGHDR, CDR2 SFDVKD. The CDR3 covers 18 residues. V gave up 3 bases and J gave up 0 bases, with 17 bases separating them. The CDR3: CATSDHLRVDNSNQPQHF. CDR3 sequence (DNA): TGTGCCACCAGTGATCACCTCCGGGTCGATAATAGCAATCAGCCCCAGCATTTT.

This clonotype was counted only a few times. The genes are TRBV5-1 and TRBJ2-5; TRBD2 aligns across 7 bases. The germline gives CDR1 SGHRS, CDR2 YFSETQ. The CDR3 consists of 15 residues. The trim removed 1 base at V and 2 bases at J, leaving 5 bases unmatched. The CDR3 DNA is TGCGCCAGCAGCTTGTACGGGGGACTACAAGAGACCCAGTACTTC. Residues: CASSLYGGLQETQYF.

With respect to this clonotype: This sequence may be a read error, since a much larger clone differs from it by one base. The CDR3 spells CASSPRTGTGEPFF. DNA for the CDR3: TGTGCCAGCTCACCACGTACGGGTACCGGGGAGCCGTTTTTT. The chain couples TRBV18 to TRBJ2-2; possible D gene TRBD2, 5 bases. This CDR3 has 14 amino acids. Germline loops: CDR1 KGHSH, CDR2 LQKENI. Full variable domain (rest looked up from reference TRBV18 and TRBJ2-2): NAGVMQNPRHLVRRRGQEARLRCSPMKGHSHVYWYRQLPEEGLKFMVYLQKENIIDESGMPKERFSAEFPKEGPSILRIQQVVRGDSAAYFCASSPRTGTGEPFFGEGSRLTVL.

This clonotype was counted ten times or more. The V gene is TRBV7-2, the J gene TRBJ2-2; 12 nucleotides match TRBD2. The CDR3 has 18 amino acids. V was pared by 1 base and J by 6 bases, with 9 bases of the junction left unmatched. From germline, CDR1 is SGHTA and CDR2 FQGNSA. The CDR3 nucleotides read TGTGCCAGCAGCTTAGTGCCTAGCGGGGGGGGAAGGGCCGGGGAGCTGTTTTTT. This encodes CASSLVPSGGGRAGELFF.

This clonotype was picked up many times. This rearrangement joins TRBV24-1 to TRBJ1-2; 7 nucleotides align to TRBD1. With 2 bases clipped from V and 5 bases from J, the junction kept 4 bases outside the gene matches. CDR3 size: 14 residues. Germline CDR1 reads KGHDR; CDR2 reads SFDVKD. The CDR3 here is CATSDSDRWYGYTF. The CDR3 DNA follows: TGTGCCACCAGTGATTCGGACAGGTGGTATGGCTACACCTTC.

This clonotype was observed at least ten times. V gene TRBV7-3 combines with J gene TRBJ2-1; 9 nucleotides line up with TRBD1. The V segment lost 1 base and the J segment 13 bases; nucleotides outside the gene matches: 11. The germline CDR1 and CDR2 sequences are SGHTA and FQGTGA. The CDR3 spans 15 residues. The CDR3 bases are TGTGCCAGCAGCTTAATGGGCGGGACAGGGCTTCCTCAGTTCTTC. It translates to CASSLMGGTGLPQFF.